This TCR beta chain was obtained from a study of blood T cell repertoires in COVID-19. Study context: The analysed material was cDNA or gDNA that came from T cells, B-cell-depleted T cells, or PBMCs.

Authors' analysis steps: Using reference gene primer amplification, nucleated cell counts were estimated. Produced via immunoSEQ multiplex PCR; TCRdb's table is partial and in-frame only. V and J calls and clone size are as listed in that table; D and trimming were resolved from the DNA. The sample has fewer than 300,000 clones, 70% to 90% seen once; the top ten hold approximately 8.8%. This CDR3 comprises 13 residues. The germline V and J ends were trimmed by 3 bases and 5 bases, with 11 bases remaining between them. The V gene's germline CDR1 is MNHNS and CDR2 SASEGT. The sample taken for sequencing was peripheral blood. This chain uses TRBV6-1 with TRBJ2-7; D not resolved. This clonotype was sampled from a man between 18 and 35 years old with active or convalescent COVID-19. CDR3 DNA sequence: TGTGCCAGCAGTGATAATCACAGAAACGAGCAGTACTTC. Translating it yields CASSDNHRNEQYF.